The present entry profiles one T cell receptor (beta chain) with its context. CDR3 length: 16 amino acids. Germline V CDR1 and CDR2: MNHEY, SVGAGI. The V end lost 1 base, the J end lost 4 bases, and 16 bases lay between the germline ends. Methods used by the authors: Amplification from reference gene primers served as the basis for estimated nucleated cell counts. Clones were sequenced by immunoSEQ multiplex PCR, and TCRdb holds only the in-frame ones, with some missing. That table furnishes V, J and clone size, whereas the DNA furnished D and trimming. The sample comprises hundreds of thousands of clones, 83% of which are singletons, and around a tenth rests with the top ten. The data were taken from a study of blood T cell repertoires in COVID-19. Study background: Donors in the United States, Italy and Spain gave samples during acute or convalescent COVID-19.

The origin of this receptor is a woman aged 45-65 years who had recovered from COVID-19. Sequenced sample: peripheral blood. This rearrangement joins TRBV6-5 to TRBJ1-2, with a tentative D call TRBD1 (5 bases). The CDR3 reads CASSYLDTSSGYGYTF. For the CDR3, the DNA is TGTGCCAGCAGTTACTTGGACACAAGTTCGGGCTATGGCTACACCTTC.